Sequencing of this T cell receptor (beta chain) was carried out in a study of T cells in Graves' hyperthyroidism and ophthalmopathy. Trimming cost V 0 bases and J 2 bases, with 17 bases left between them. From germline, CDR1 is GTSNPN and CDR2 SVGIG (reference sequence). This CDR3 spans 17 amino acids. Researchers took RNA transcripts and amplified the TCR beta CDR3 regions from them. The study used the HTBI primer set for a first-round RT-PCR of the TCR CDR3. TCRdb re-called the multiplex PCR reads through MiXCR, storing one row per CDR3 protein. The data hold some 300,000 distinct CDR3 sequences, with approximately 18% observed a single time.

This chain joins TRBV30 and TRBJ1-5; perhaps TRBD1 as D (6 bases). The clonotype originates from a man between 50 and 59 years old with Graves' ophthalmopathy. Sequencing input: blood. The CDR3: CAWSVPPYRGGNQPQHF. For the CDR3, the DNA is TGTGCCTGGAGTGTCCCCCCGTATAGGGGGGGCAATCAGCCCCAGCATTTT.